These 22 T cell receptor beta chains were sequenced from one sample in a study of T cells after yellow fever vaccination. TCRdb re-derived calls from the 5' RACE reads in MiXCR, one entry per CDR3 protein. The sample consists of 150,000 to 200,000 distinct CDR3 sequences, around 8.5% of them appearing once. Sequenced here: CD8+ T cells sorted from PBMCs, sampled 45 days after the yellow fever booster vaccination. The receptors originated from a man younger than 30 who received the YFV17D yellow fever vaccine.

This chain uses TRBV11-2 with TRBJ1-5, with unresolved D. The CDR3 length is 13 residues. Germline-derived CDR1 and CDR2 are SGHAT and FQNNGV. Trimming removed 1 base from V and 6 bases from J, with 7 bases in between. The CDR3 loop reads CASSLGRSQPQHF. The DNA of the CDR3 is TGTGCCAGCAGCTTAGGACGGAGTCAGCCCCAGCATTTT. The full variable domain, its missing parts supplied by reference TRBV11-2 and TRBJ1-5, is EAGVAQSPRYKIIEKRQSVAFWCNPISGHATLYWYQQILGQGPKLLIQFQNNGVVDDSQLPKDRFSAERLKGVDSTLKIQPAKLEDSAVYLCASSLGRSQPQHFGDGTRLSIL.

The chain is built from TRBV25-1 and TRBJ2-3; perhaps TRBD1 as D (6 bases). Germline loops: CDR1 MGHDK, CDR2 SYGVNS. V lost 4 bases, J lost 6 bases, and 11 bases lay in between. This CDR3 contains 13 residues. The DNA for the CDR3 is TGTGCCAGCAGTGTGGACAGTGGGGATACGCAGTATTTT. Protein product: CASSVDSGDTQYF. The full variable domain, in which reference TRBV25-1 and TRBJ2-3 provide the parts outside the CDR3, is EADIYQTPRYLVIGTGKKITLECSQTMGHDKMYWYQQDPGMELHLIHYSYGVNSTEKGDLSSESTVSRIRTEHFPLTLESARPSHTSQYLCASSVDSGDTQYFGPGTRLTVL.

The chain links TRBV6-5 to TRBJ1-5, with 8 bases lining up with TRBD1. J lost 7 bases, V lost 8 bases, and 10 bases had no gene match. The CDR3 contains 14 residues. Germline CDR1 and CDR2: MNHEY and SVGAGI. The CDR3 spells CASGRAGGVQPQHF. CDR3 DNA sequence: TGTGCCAGCGGCCGTGCAGGGGGCGTGCAGCCCCAGCATTTT.

V gene TRBV20-1 combines with J gene TRBJ2-3, with 11 bases identical to TRBD2. This CDR3 region has 17 residues. After removal of 6 bases from V and 0 bases from J, the junction contained 11 bases not matched to a gene. Germline V gene lookup returns CDR1 DFQATT and CDR2 SNEGSKA (reference sequence). This CDR3 is CSASPASGGPSTDTQYF. The CDR3 nucleotides read TGCAGTGCGAGCCCGGCTAGCGGGGGGCCAAGCACAGATACGCAGTATTTT.

This clonotype was detected ten times or more. The CDR3 nucleotides read TGTGCCAGCAGTGAAAGGGACAACTATGGCTACACCTTC. As protein: CASSERDNYGYTF. The V gene is TRBV6-1, the J gene TRBJ1-2, with a tentative D call TRBD1 (5 bases). The CDR3 extends over 13 amino acids. Germline loops: CDR1 MNHNS, CDR2 SASEGT. V lost 2 bases and J 2 bases, leaving 6 bases between the germline ends.

This clonotype appeared a few times. The chain couples TRBV29-1 to TRBJ2-7; TRBD1 agrees at 8 bases. CDR3 size: 13 residues. The V segment lost 7 bases and the J segment 2 bases; nucleotides outside the gene matches: 7. Germline V CDR1 and CDR2: SQVTM, ANQGSEA. The CDR3 spells CSAGDRYAYEQYF. The CDR3 DNA follows: TGCAGCGCAGGGGACAGGTATGCCTACGAGCAGTACTTC.

V usage is TRBV13 and J usage is TRBJ2-1; TRBD1 agrees at 7 bases. The J segment lost 4 bases and the V segment lost 6 bases, leaving 3 bases of the junction unmatched. CDR3 length: 13 amino acids. Germline V CDR1 and CDR2: PRHDT, FYEKMQ (reference sequence). The CDR3 DNA is TGTGCCAGCAGGGACAGGAAATACAATGAGCAGTTCTTC. Translated, it gives CASRDRKYNEQFF. Filled out from reference TRBV13 and TRBJ2-1, the complete variable domain reads AAGVIQSPRHLIKEKRETATLKCYPIPRHDTVYWYQQGPGQDPQFLISFYEKMQSDKGSIPDRFSAQQFSDYHSELNMSSLELGDSALYFCASRDRKYNEQFFGPGTRLTVL.

A few counts support this clonotype. The V call is TRBV6-2 or TRBV6-3, the J call TRBJ2-2, with D maybe TRBD2 (5 bases). The germline gives CDR1 MNHEY, CDR2 SVGEGT. This CDR3 spans 15 amino acids. V lost 3 bases to trimming and J lost 5 bases, with 13 bases between them. CDR3: CASSYWPGETGELFF. The CDR3 DNA sequence: TGTGCCAGCAGTTATTGGCCCGGGGAGACCGGGGAGCTGTTTTTT.

The chain combines TRBV7-2 with TRBJ1-4; maybe TRBD1 (5 bases). CDR1 and CDR2 (germline): SGHTA, FQGNSA. This CDR3 region has 18 residues. Trimming left V 3 bases short and J 4 bases short, with 21 bases between. The CDR3 DNA follows: TGTGCCAGCAGCTTCGGGACGTACGCTCTCCCCAGTAATGAAAAACTGTTTTTT. This encodes CASSFGTYALPSNEKLFF. Full variable domain (outside the CDR3, taken from reference TRBV7-2 and TRBJ1-4): GAGVSQSPSNKVTEKGKDVELRCDPISGHTALYWYRQSLGQGLEFLIYFQGNSAPDKSGLPSDRFSAERTGGSVSTLTIQRTQQEDSAVYLCASSFGTYALPSNEKLFFGSGTQLSVL.

In its sample, this clonotype was seen a few times. This sequence joins TRBV27 and TRBJ1-1; D is perhaps TRBD1 (5 bases). The CDR3 runs 14 residues. Per the germline V gene, CDR1 is MNHEY and CDR2 is SMNVEV (reference sequence). Between the trimmed V and J ends, which lost 5 bases and 4 bases, there was a span of 14 bases. Here the CDR3 reads CASSVGVLGTEAFF. CDR3 bases: TGTGCCAGCAGTGTAGGGGTTTTGGGCACTGAAGCTTTCTTT.

This clonotype was picked up many times. The chain couples TRBV4-2 to TRBJ2-1, with D uncertain. In germline, CDR1 is LGHNA, CDR2 YNFKEQ. V shed 4 bases and J shed 8 bases, with 18 bases lying between them. The CDR3 extends over 15 amino acids. The CDR3 DNA reads TGTGCCAGCAGCCGGAGTCAGGTAGACATCGATGAGCAGTTCTTC. Residues: CASSRSQVDIDEQFF.

The CDR3 reads CASSGANTLGQYSNQPQHF. DNA for the CDR3: TGCGCCAGCAGCGGAGCAAACACTTTGGGACAGTATAGCAATCAGCCCCAGCATTTT. The rearrangement links TRBV4-1 to TRBJ1-5; 7 positions agree with TRBD1. With V trimmed by 5 bases and J by 0 bases, 16 bases remained unmatched. The germline V gene encodes CDR1 MGHRA and CDR2 YSYEKL. CDR3 length equals 19 residues.

V is TRBV4-3 and J is TRBJ1-1; D not resolved. V lost 0 bases to trimming and J lost 6 bases, with 11 bases between them. The CDR3 is 14 residues long. Germline lookup yields CDR1 LGHNA and CDR2 YSLEER. The CDR3 loop reads CASSQDRGFPEAFF. For the CDR3, the DNA is TGCGCCAGCAGCCAAGATCGTGGGTTCCCTGAAGCTTTCTTT.

This clonotype appeared a few times. This chain joins TRBV6-5 and TRBJ2-7, with 7 bases aligning to TRBD1. The germline V gene encodes CDR1 MNHEY and CDR2 SVGAGI. CDR3 length equals 14 residues. The J segment lost 3 bases and the V segment lost 7 bases, leaving 9 bases of the junction unmatched. CDR3 DNA sequence: TGTGCCAGCACTCCCAGGGGGAATTTCTACGAGCAGTACTTC. Its protein product is CASTPRGNFYEQYF.

The sample holds a few counts of this clonotype. This chain uses TRBV7-9 with TRBJ2-3; no definite D call. Germline values: CDR1 SEHNR, CDR2 FQNEAQ (reference sequence). This CDR3 is 8 amino acids long. In DNA form, the CDR3 reads TGTGCATCAGATACGCAGTATTTT. This gives the protein CASDTQYF.

In its sample, this clonotype was seen many times. V gene TRBV5-1 combines with J gene TRBJ2-4; maybe TRBD2 (6 bases). V lost 4 bases, J lost 2 bases, and 16 bases lay in between. Germline CDR1 SGHRS, CDR2 YFSETQ. The CDR3 loop spans 16 amino acids. In nucleotides, the CDR3 is TGCGCCAGCAGCCGCCCAGCAGGGAGGACCAAAAACATTCAGTACTTC. It translates to CASSRPAGRTKNIQYF.

V is TRBV7-9 and J is TRBJ2-6; no clear D gene. CDR1 is SEHNR and CDR2 is FQNEAQ in the germline V gene (reference sequence). Between the trimmed V and J ends, which lost 2 bases and 2 bases, there was a span of 10 bases. The CDR3 totals 16 residues. CDR3 sequence reads: CASSLPQVTGANVLTF. The CDR3 DNA reads as TGTGCCAGCAGCTTACCCCAGGTTACTGGGGCCAACGTCCTGACTTTC.

V and J are TRBV28 and TRBJ2-1; TRBD2 agrees at 8 bases. The CDR3 has 14 residues. The V segment lost 3 bases and the J segment 7 bases; nucleotides outside the gene matches: 5. Looked up from germline, CDR1 is MDHEN and CDR2 is SYDVKM. CDR3 sequence (DNA): TGTGCCAGCAGTTTTCAGGAGCGGGGGAATGAGCAGTTCTTC. Its translation is CASSFQERGNEQFF.

This sequence joins TRBV7-9 and TRBJ2-3; the match to TRBD1 covers 9 bases. This CDR3 comprises 19 residues. The trim removed 5 bases at V and 3 bases at J, leaving 18 bases unmatched. Germline V gene sequence: CDR1 SEHNR, CDR2 FQNEAQ (reference sequence). The CDR3 coding sequence is TGTGCCAGCAGCCCCCCCGGGGACAGGGTTGGTTTGAGAACAGATACGCAGTATTTT. Amino acids: CASSPPGDRVGLRTDTQYF.

This sequence joins TRBV15 and TRBJ1-1; 9 bases are shared with TRBD1. Per germline, CDR1 LNHNV and CDR2 YYDKDF (reference sequence). V was pared by 3 bases and J by 7 bases, with 9 bases of the junction left unmatched. This CDR3 spans 15 amino acids. The CDR3 nucleotides read TGTGCCACCAGCAGTCAGGACAGGGGATTTAGTGAAGCTTTCTTT. Translation gives CATSSQDRGFSEAFF.

This clonotype was recorded many times. The chain uses TRBV29-1 and TRBJ1-1; D not resolved. The CDR3 loop spans 12 amino acids. Deletions cut 4 bases from V and 0 bases from J, with 6 bases between. The germline V gene encodes CDR1 SQVTM and CDR2 ANQGSEA. The CDR3 loop reads CSVGVMNTEAFF. For the CDR3, the DNA is TGCAGCGTTGGGGTCATGAACACTGAAGCTTTCTTT.

This clonotype has at least ten counts. The gene calls are TRBV4-1 and TRBJ2-1, with D possibly being TRBD1 or TRBD2 (5 bases each). This CDR3 is built from 14 residues. The V end was cut by 0 bases, the J end by 6 bases, with 9 bases between. The V gene's germline CDR1 is MGHRA and CDR2 YSYEKL. CDR3 sequence (DNA): TGCGCCAGCAGCCAAGATTTCGGGGCCAATGAGCAGTTCTTC. Translation gives CASSQDFGANEQFF.